These 11 T cell receptor beta chains share one sample of origin, sequenced in a study of blood T cell repertoires in COVID-19. Method: immunoSEQ multiplex PCR; TCRdb's copy keeps in-frame clones and lacks some. The table lists roughly 130,000 clones, 65% to 90% of them singletons, with around 2.3% in the top ten. Source material: PBMCs or T cells enriched from blood (not recorded which). These TCRs come from a woman aged 45-60 years who had recovered from COVID-19.

This clone was counted a single time. The gene calls are TRBV10-1 and TRBJ1-1; D is possibly TRBD1 (5 bases). Germline V gene lookup returns CDR1 WNHNN and CDR2 SYGVQD (reference sequence). This CDR3 is 14 amino acids long. Trimming removed 0 bases at V and 4 bases at J, with 9 bases between. The CDR3 reads CASSESRGGTEAFF. CDR3 sequence (DNA): TGCGCCAGCAGTGAGTCCCGGGGGGGCACTGAAGCTTTCTTT.

This clone has more than one count but fewer than ten. The chain employs TRBV27 and TRBJ1-1, with 10 bases aligning to TRBD1. CDR3 length: 17 amino acids. V lost 5 bases and J lost 10; bases outside the gene matches: 19. Germline V gene lookup returns CDR1 MNHEY and CDR2 SMNVEV (reference sequence). CDR3 in amino acids: CASSPGQGSGWGVGAFF. CDR3 DNA: TGTGCCAGCAGTCCGGGACAGGGGTCGGGATGGGGAGTGGGAGCTTTCTTT.

The chain couples TRBV11-2 to TRBJ2-1; 7 bases match TRBD1. The trim removed 5 bases at V and 5 bases at J, leaving 0 bases unmatched. Germline V CDR1 and CDR2: SGHAT, FQNNGV. CDR3 length equals 12 residues. The CDR3 region is CASSRGHNEQFF. Written as DNA, the CDR3 is TGTGCCAGCAGCAGGGGGCACAATGAGCAGTTCTTC.

J is TRBJ1-2 and V is TRBV5-1; TRBD1 matches 8 bases. Trimming took 4 bases from V and 6 from J; bases not matched to a gene: 11. The CDR3 totals 15 residues. From germline, CDR1 is SGHRS and CDR2 YFSETQ. The CDR3 coding sequence is TGCGCCAGCAGCCCGGCCCGGGACAGGTATGATGGCTACACCTTC. Amino acid sequence: CASSPARDRYDGYTF.

V and J are TRBV2 and TRBJ1-5; D uncertain. V lost 8 bases and J lost 2, with 13 bases in between. The CDR3 is made up of 14 amino acids. The germline CDR1 and CDR2 sequences are SNHLY and FYNNEI. The CDR3 is CASLNEVGNQPQHF. The CDR3 region has the DNA TGTGCCAGCCTTAATGAGGTGGGCAATCAGCCCCAGCATTTT.

The V call is TRBV5-1, the J call TRBJ2-1; the D is unclear. The CDR3 has 14 residues. V was trimmed by 4 bases and J by 9 bases, leaving 17 bases between them. Germline lookup yields CDR1 SGHRS and CDR2 YFSETQ. The CDR3 region is CASSPLEVKSEQFF. The CDR3 region has the DNA TGCGCCAGCAGCCCCTTAGAAGTCAAGAGTGAGCAGTTCTTC.

The chain has TRBV5-4 and TRBJ2-5; TRBD2 agrees at 12 bases. Germline CDR1 SGHNT, CDR2 YYREEE (reference sequence). Germline trimming cut 4 bases from V and 5 bases from J; bases unmatched to any gene: 3. This CDR3 is 14 amino acids long. The CDR3 bases are TGTGCCAGCAGCCTAGCGGGGGGGCTTGAGACCCAGTACTTC. Translated, it gives CASSLAGGLETQYF.

This clone was seen a single time. The chain recombines TRBV29-1 with TRBJ2-2, with D possibly TRBD2 on 6 matching bases. The CDR3 has 13 residues. Germline CDR1 and CDR2: SQVTM and ANQGSEA. The V gene lost 3 bases and the J gene lost 6 bases, with 11 bases spanning the gap. Here the CDR3 DNA reads TGCAGCGTTGAGCAGGGAGGTTCCGGGGAGCTGTTTTTT. It codes for CSVEQGGSGELFF.

The chain employs TRBV5-1 and TRBJ2-7; 13 bases fit TRBD2. Germline V CDR1 and CDR2: SGHRS, YFSETQ. The CDR3 is 14 residues long. V lost 4 bases and J lost 7; bases outside the gene matches: 5. The CDR3: CASSLTSGGREQYF. The CDR3 DNA reads as TGCGCCAGCAGCCTGACTAGCGGGGGGCGAGAGCAGTACTTC.

This clone has only one observation. For the CDR3, the DNA is TGTGCCAGCAGCCCGCAGGGGGCTTATTCACCCCTCCACTTT. It yields the protein CASSPQGAYSPLHF. The J gene is TRBJ1-6, the V gene TRBV6-5, with 8 bases aligning to TRBD1. CDR1 is MNHEY, CDR2 SVGAGI, per germline. The length of the CDR3 is 14 residues. Losses at the gene ends were 6 bases for V and 8 bases for J; bases not matched to a gene: 6.

This sequence joins TRBV2 and TRBJ1-4; D gene ambiguous. Trimming took off 10 bases at V and 7 bases at J, with 10 bases between the two ends. Germline V gives CDR1 SNHLY, CDR2 FYNNEI. The CDR3 is made up of 11 amino acids. In DNA, the CDR3 is TGTGCCACCCTCTCGGGTGAAAAACTGTTTTTT. It codes for CATLSGEKLFF.